These 3 T cell receptor beta chains were all obtained from the same sample, sequenced in a study of STAT3 mutations in large granular lymphocyte leukemia. Whole-study findings and limits: Every T-LGLL patient had at least one immunodominant TCRbeta clonotype.

Their antigens remain unidentified. Assay: immunoSEQ multiplex PCR; the TCRdb copy retains only in-frame clones and omits some. The repertoire holds some 17,000 clones, with approximately 85% as singletons. The source material was peripheral blood mononuclear cells. These receptors were taken from a man between 50 and 59 years old with T-cell large granular lymphocyte leukemia. Some clones in this sample may be carry-over from other donors' samples.

V gene TRBV9 combines with J gene TRBJ2-7; the D gene is possibly TRBD2 (6 bases). Trimming took 0 bases from V and 6 from J, leaving 16 bases between them. CDR1 is SGDLS and CDR2 is YYNGEE in the germline V gene. This CDR3 has 15 amino acids. CDR3 sequence: CASSVGGEPTSEQYF. CDR3 DNA: TGTGCCAGCAGCGTAGGGGGGGAACCAACGTCCGAGCAGTACTTC.

V and J are TRBV4-2 and TRBJ2-4; 9 bases map to TRBD2. The germline CDR1 and CDR2 sequences are LGHNA and YNFKEQ. The CDR3 has 19 residues. The V gene end was trimmed by 4 bases and the J gene end by 8 bases; junction bases not matched to a gene: 21. CDR3 nucleotides: TGTGCCAGCAGCCCCCATGGAGCGGGGGGACTTGCGACCAGGGACATTCAGTACTTC. Translated, it gives CASSPHGAGGLATRDIQYF.

This chain links TRBV19 with TRBJ1-2; TRBD1 matches 7 bases. This CDR3 has 15 amino acids. Germline trimming cut 4 bases from V and 6 bases from J; bases unmatched to any gene: 11. Germline V gives CDR1 LNHDA, CDR2 SQIVND (reference sequence). CDR3 region: CASSKAAAGGHGYTF. CDR3 DNA: TGTGCCAGTAGTAAGGCGGCGGCAGGGGGGCATGGCTACACCTTC.